This T cell receptor beta chain derives from a study of Graves' ophthalmopathy and Graves' hyperthyroidism. Study as a whole: Specimen type is peripheral blood, obtained at initial diagnosis before any treatment.

This clonotype was recorded many times. Antigen: not known. V shed 4 bases and J 1 base; nucleotides not matched to a gene: 3. Germline V lookup: CDR1 SGHTA, CDR2 FQGNSA. This CDR3 region has 15 residues. Study-wide points: Ophthalmopathy progression prediction by the model yielded a sensitivity of 60% to 71% and a specificity of roughly 72%.

From RNA, the CDR3 regions of TCR beta chains were amplified and sequenced. After a first-round RT-PCR with HTBI primers, a second-round multiplex PCR was run. A single record per CDR3 protein comes from TCRdb applying MiXCR to the multiplex PCR reads. Here the sample spans 360,000 or so distinct CDR3 sequences, around 20% being singletons. The PBMCs originated from approximately 10 ml of fresh peripheral blood. The rearrangement links TRBV7-2 to TRBJ2-5, with 10 nucleotides matching TRBD1. The specimen was peripheral blood. The sequence came from a woman under 30 with Graves' ophthalmopathy. The CDR3 coding sequence is TGTGCCAGCAGCTGGGGACAGGGGATCCAAGAGACCCAGTACTTC. This gives the protein CASSWGQGIQETQYF.